These 8 T cell receptor beta chains came from one sample sequenced in a study of shared clonotypes between healthy human individuals. Measured with immunoSEQ multiplex PCR; TCRdb has only the in-frame clones, and not every one. The sample contains around 720,000 clones, around 73% of which appear only once. Sequences were obtained from memory CD4+ T cells sorted from blood. As for subset: CD45RA-negative fraction. These receptors all stem from a woman younger than 45 in good health.

Only a few counts were recorded for this clone. This sequence joins TRBV19 and TRBJ1-3; the match to TRBD1 covers 7 bases. The CDR3 is made up of 14 amino acids. Germline V gives CDR1 LNHDA, CDR2 SQIVND (reference sequence). V shed 3 bases and J 7 bases; nucleotides not matched to a gene: 6. The CDR3 spells CASSMRQGGNTIYF. The CDR3 DNA reads TGTGCCAGTAGTATGCGACAGGGCGGTAACACCATATATTTT.

The V gene is TRBV10-3, the J gene TRBJ2-7; the match to TRBD2 covers 10 bases. Germline CDR1 ENHRY, CDR2 SYGVKD. The V gene end was trimmed by 2 bases and the J gene end by 5 bases; junction bases not matched to a gene: 3. The CDR3 covers 14 residues. CDR3 in amino acids: CAISETSGIHEQYF. DNA of the CDR3: TGTGCCATCAGTGAGACTAGCGGGATCCACGAGCAGTACTTC.

The V call is TRBV2, the J call TRBJ2-7, with 12 bases lining up with TRBD2. Germline trimming cut 7 bases from V and 6 bases from J; bases unmatched to any gene: 7. Germline V CDR1 and CDR2: SNHLY, FYNNEI. The CDR3 length is 14 residues. Here the CDR3 DNA reads TGTGCCAGCAACCCGGGACTAGCGGGCTCCGAGCAGTACTTC. Translation gives CASNPGLAGSEQYF.

This clone was counted at least ten times. The chain links TRBV28 to TRBJ1-5; D ambiguous. CDR1 and CDR2 from the germline V gene are MDHEN and SYDVKM. The CDR3 is 14 amino acids. The V end was cut by 4 bases, the J end by 4 bases, with 11 bases between. CDR3 protein: CASSSASSNQPQHF. The DNA for the CDR3 is TGTGCCAGCAGTTCAGCGAGCTCTAATCAGCCCCAGCATTTT.

V usage is TRBV7-2 and J usage is TRBJ1-1, with 7 positions matching TRBD1. V shed 8 bases and J 3 bases; nucleotides not matched to a gene: 6. CDR3 size: 13 residues. CDR1 is SGHTA and CDR2 is FQGNSA in the germline V gene. The CDR3 nucleotides read TGTGCCAGCGGGAGACAGGGAGACACTGAAGCTTTCTTT. Protein product: CASGRQGDTEAFF.

V usage is TRBV5-1 and J usage is TRBJ1-1, with D possibly being TRBD1 (5 bases). V dropped 7 bases and J dropped 1 base, with 14 bases sitting between them. This CDR3 region has 14 residues. Germline loops: CDR1 SGHRS, CDR2 YFSETQ. CDR3 protein: CASYPGPQNTEAFF. The CDR3 DNA reads as TGCGCCAGCTATCCGGGACCTCAGAACACTGAAGCTTTCTTT.

The chain has TRBV29-1 and TRBJ2-3, with 7 bases lining up with TRBD2. Germline V lookup: CDR1 SQVTM, CDR2 ANQGSEA. The CDR3 is made up of 14 amino acids. Trimming at V came to 2 bases and at J to 2 bases, leaving 4 bases not matched to a gene. In nucleotides, the CDR3 is TGCAGCGTTGAACCGGGACTACACACAGATACGCAGTATTTT. This sequence encodes CSVEPGLHTDTQYF.

V and J are TRBV7-6 and TRBJ2-5; perhaps TRBD2 as D (6 bases). The length of the CDR3 is 13 residues. Between the trimmed V and J ends, which lost 7 bases and 5 bases, there was a span of 14 bases. Germline V CDR1 and CDR2: SGHVS, FNYEAQ. CDR3 residues: CASTMPGVETQYF. The CDR3 DNA is TGTGCCAGCACCATGCCGGGAGTGGAGACCCAGTACTTC.